This T cell receptor (beta chain) was recorded in a study of human T cells and chemical hapten exposure. The study, taken as a whole, reports: Expanded TCR counts at PT1 went up together with patch test score, a positive correlation.

This clonotype was seen repeatedly, ten times or more. Its cognate antigen is unknown. Time point here: patch test 2, 6 weeks after DPC sensitization. Treatment indicated: therapeutic diphenylcyclopropenone sensitization with weekly scalp DPC. The library tagged individual cDNA molecules with unique molecular identifiers. TCRdb re-analysed the RACE reads in MiXCR, keeping a single row per CDR3 protein. The sample lists hundreds of thousands of distinct CDR3 sequences, around 6% seen once, with about 5% in the top ten. In germline, CDR1 is MNHEY, CDR2 SVGAGI. The CDR3 totals 19 residues. The V and J ends lost 0 bases and 4 bases, in that order; junction bases with no gene match: 12.

The sequence derives from a young woman with alopecia areata. Some clones in this sample may be carry-over from other donors' samples. This chain links TRBV6-5 with TRBJ1-6; TRBD1 matches 7 bases. Sequencing used whole blood, obtained in connection with sensitization to the hapten diphenylcyclopropenone (DPC). The CDR3 sequence is CASSYSGQSISPYNSPLHF. CDR3 nucleotide sequence: TGTGCCAGCAGTTACTCGGGACAGTCGATTAGCCCTTATAATTCACCCCTCCACTTT.